This paragraph covers one TCR beta chain sequence. Expressed TCRB transcripts were sequenced after all isolated RNA was converted to cDNA. The assay was immunoSEQ multiplex PCR, and TCRdb's table has in-frame clones only and misses some. Here the sample spans 300,000 to 450,000 clones, roughly a fifth being singletons. The entry originates in a study of beta chain features in type 1 diabetes. Study-wide background: All samples yielded 107,917,701 examined sorted cells.

Germline-derived CDR1 and CDR2 are SGHRS and YFSETQ. The CDR3 covers 15 residues. Trimming left V 4 bases short and J 8 bases short, with 19 bases between. The gene calls are TRBV5-1 and TRBJ1-5; D is unresolved. The specimen sequenced was naive CD4+ T cells from blood. The clonotype comes from a woman in her late teens or twenties in good health. CDR3 nucleotides: TGCGCCAGCAGCGCGGGAACCGCACGGGCGGAGCCCCAGCATTTT. This sequence encodes CASSAGTARAEPQHF.